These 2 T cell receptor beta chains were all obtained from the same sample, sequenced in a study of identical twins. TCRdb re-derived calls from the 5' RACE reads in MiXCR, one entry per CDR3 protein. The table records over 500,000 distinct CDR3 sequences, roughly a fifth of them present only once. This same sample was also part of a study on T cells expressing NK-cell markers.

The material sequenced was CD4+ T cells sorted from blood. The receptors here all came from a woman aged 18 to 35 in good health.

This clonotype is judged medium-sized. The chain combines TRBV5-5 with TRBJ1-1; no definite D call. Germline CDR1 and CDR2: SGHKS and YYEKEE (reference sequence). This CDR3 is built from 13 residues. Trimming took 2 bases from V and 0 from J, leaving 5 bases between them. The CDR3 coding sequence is TGTGCCAGCAGCTTTGCAGTGAACACTGAAGCTTTCTTT. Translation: CASSFAVNTEAFF.

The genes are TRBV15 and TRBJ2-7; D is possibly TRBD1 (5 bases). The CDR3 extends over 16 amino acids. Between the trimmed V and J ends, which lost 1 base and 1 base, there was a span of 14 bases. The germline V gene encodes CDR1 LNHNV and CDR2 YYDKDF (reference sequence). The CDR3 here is CATSRGTTADSYEQYF. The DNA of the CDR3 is TGTGCCACCAGCAGAGGCACGACAGCCGATTCCTACGAGCAGTACTTC.